This T cell receptor beta chain was identified in a study of blood T cells in healthy people across ages. This clonotype was seen only a few times. The CDR3 sequence is 15 residues long. V lost 6 bases and J lost 2; bases outside the gene matches: 6. The germline V gene encodes CDR1 LGHNT and CDR2 FRNRAP. Alongside a J-beta primer mix, a sample-barcoded 5' primer served in a second PCR lasting about 7 to 12 cycles. A template-switch adaptor that had 12 random nucleotides put a tag on each cDNA molecule. Each CDR3 protein is one row after TCRdb ran MiXCR on the 5' RACE reads. The sample lists around 280,000 distinct CDR3 sequences, roughly 26% occurring once.

Sample: blood. The gene calls are TRBV12-5 and TRBJ2-3, with 9 bases identical to TRBD2. The source of this sequence is a woman in her 70s in good health. CDR3 DNA: TGTGCTAGTGGCCCTAGCGGGAATCCCACAGATACGCAGTATTTT. As protein: CASGPSGNPTDTQYF.